Listed here are 4 T cell receptor beta chains from one sample, sequenced in a study of cytotoxic CD8 clonotypes in ibrutinib-treated CLL. Libraries were prepared by immunoSEQ multiplex PCR; TCRdb keeps only in-frame clonotypes and omits some of them. The sample has 110,000 to 150,000 clones; 70% to 80% are singletons. The input for sequencing was PBMCs, taken after 24 months of ibrutinib treatment. The receptors stem from a human donor with chronic lymphocytic leukemia.

J is TRBJ2-2 and V is TRBV7-9; 9 nucleotides match TRBD1. The trim removed 0 bases at V and 1 base at J, leaving 3 bases unmatched. This CDR3 is built from 17 residues. Germline V gene lookup returns CDR1 SEHNR and CDR2 FQNEAQ (reference sequence). CDR3 in DNA: TGTGCCAGCAGCTTAGCGCAGGGACAGGGGAACACCGGGGAGCTGTTTTTT. Protein sequence: CASSLAQGQGNTGELFF. The entire variable domain, with the rest obtained from reference TRBV7-9 and TRBJ2-2, is as follows: DTGVSQNPRHKITKRGQNVTFRCDPISEHNRLYWYRQTLGQGPEFLTYFQNEAQLEKSRLLSDRFSAERPKGSFSTLEIQRTEQGDSAMYLCASSLAQGQGNTGELFFGEGSRLTVL.

V usage is TRBV11-3 and J usage is TRBJ2-7; no clear D gene. The CDR3 totals 14 residues. Trimming took 5 bases from V and 1 from J, leaving 12 bases between them. CDR1 and CDR2 (germline): SGHNT, YENEEA. The CDR3 coding sequence is TGTGCCAGCAGCCTCGGACCGCTTTCCTACGAGCAGTACTTC. Its translation is CASSLGPLSYEQYF.

This sequence joins TRBV4-2 and TRBJ2-7, with TRBD2 identical over 13 bases. Germline CDR1 is LGHNA and CDR2 is YNFKEQ. With V trimmed by 2 bases and J by 7 bases, 8 bases remained unmatched. The CDR3 is 16 amino acids. The CDR3 DNA follows: TGTGCCAGCAGCCAACGGGCGACTAGCGGGAGGTTGGAGCAGTACTTC. It specifies CASSQRATSGRLEQYF.

This sequence joins TRBV7-2 and TRBJ2-5; 10 bases align to TRBD2. The CDR3 runs 15 residues. The germline gives CDR1 SGHTA, CDR2 FQGNSA. The V and J ends lost 5 bases and 5 bases, in that order; junction bases with no gene match: 8. The CDR3 sequence: CASSPAGTSVETQYF. CDR3 DNA sequence: TGTGCCAGCAGCCCCGCCGGGACTAGCGTGGAGACCCAGTACTTC.